This T cell receptor beta chain comes out of a study of shared clonotypes between healthy human individuals. Study background: Per donor, three plates held CD4 naive cells, three held CD4 memory, two held CD8 naive and one held CD8 memory.

At the deep level, the assay was run. The protocol was immunoSEQ multiplex PCR, while the TCRdb copy is restricted to in-frame clones and leaves out a portion. This table holds some 2.3 million clones, more than 80% found once. Notes on this clone: Its antigen remains unidentified.

Study results and caveats: At large depth, rarefaction still showed sorted-subset sequencing to be incomplete.

The TCR sequence derives from a man aged 18 to 30 in good health. Some clones in this sample may be carry-over from other donors' samples. Specimen: naive CD4+ T cells from PBMCs. Noted subset: CD45RA+ positively selected.

CDR3 DNA: TGTGCCAGCTCACTTCTTCGGCGGGAGGCCGCCTACGAGCAGTACTTC. It specifies CASSLLRREAAYEQYF. V usage is TRBV18 and J usage is TRBJ2-7; 8 bases are a match to TRBD2. The CDR3 is 16 residues long. The germline V gene encodes CDR1 KGHSH and CDR2 LQKENI. After removal of 4 bases from V and 2 bases from J, the junction contained 10 bases not matched to a gene.